This paragraph reports one T cell receptor beta chain. What it recognizes is unknown. This specimen comes from a study of T cell responses to AZD1222 COVID-19 vaccine. Study information: Second-dose schedules of about 4 or about 12 weeks were combined.

The repertoire was sequenced with immunoSEQ multiplex PCR; TCRdb's copy has only in-frame clones and lacks some. The sample lists about 140,000 clones, roughly 90% occurring once. V was shortened by 0 bases and J by 6 bases, with 11 bases between the two germline ends. Germline values: CDR1 LGHNA, CDR2 YSLEER. The CDR3 is made up of 15 amino acids. Notes on the study in general: After the peak T cell response, and only then, were repertoires sampled. The breadth and depth of Spike-specific TCRs increased once two AZD1222 doses had been given. The donors showed a predominance of white British ancestry and of females, with possible underestimation of clonal diversity.

This specimen was peripheral blood, taken on day 0 of AZD1222 vaccination. This clonotype was obtained from an adult in good health. The V gene is TRBV4-3, the J gene TRBJ2-2, with D hard to call. The CDR3 here is CASSQDRLVPGELFF. The CDR3, as DNA: TGCGCCAGCAGCCAAGATAGACTCGTACCCGGGGAGCTGTTTTTT.